This T cell receptor beta chain came from a study of T-cell reconstitution after alpha-beta-depleted transplantation in children. For TCRbeta, the library was prepared with unique molecular identifiers. Via MiXCR, TCRdb re-called the PCR reads, giving one row per CDR3 protein. Of about 480,000 distinct CDR3 sequences in the sample, roughly an eighth are singletons; the top ten hold around 5.8%. The sample holds many counts of this clonotype. The sequences come from PBMCs from the stem cell graft donor, collected from the stem cell graft. The sequence was obtained from a human donor who donated a stem cell graft to a child with combined immunodeficiency.

The CDR3 reads CASSLVGGGSYNEQFF. The CDR3 nucleotides read TGCGCCAGCAGCTTGGTAGGTGGAGGATCCTACAATGAGCAGTTCTTC. The gene calls are TRBV5-1 and TRBJ2-1, with a tentative D call TRBD2 (5 bases). V was trimmed by 0 bases and J by 1 base, leaving 11 bases between them. CDR1 is SGHRS and CDR2 is YFSETQ in the germline V gene. CDR3 size: 16 residues.